This record concerns one TCR beta chain sequence. Antigen: not known. The entry originates in a study of vaccination effects on CD4 cells after COVID-19. Study overall: Post-vaccine specimens were collected at a median of 72 days following the second dose. Study observations and caveats: No early post-infection timepoints were available in the study, which also included few convalescent patients. Long after vaccination, the clones induced by infection and by vaccine shrank markedly in size.

Per germline, CDR1 SGHDT and CDR2 YYEEEE. CDR3 size: 16 residues. V lost 4 bases and J lost 0, with 15 bases in between. Sequenced by immunoSEQ multiplex PCR; TCRdb stores in-frame clones only, minus some. The table lists more than 35,000 clones, about 80% of them singletons. Using viral peptide pools, the ViraFEST assay grew out antigen-specific CD4+ T cells prior to sequencing. Subsequent to a culture period of less than twelve days, CD4+ T cells were isolated. Everyone in the study got two shots of either the BNT162b2 or mRNA-1273 vaccine. Wells each received 2 million or so PBMC, cultured with about 9.3 IU/ml IL-2 and about 10 ug/ml peptides.

The specimen was CD4+ T cells from PBMCs cultured with HCoV-NL63 spike peptides, collected after COVID-19 vaccination. This sequence was found in a human donor who received a COVID-19 vaccine. Some clones in this sample may be carry-over from other donors' samples. V usage is TRBV5-6 and J usage is TRBJ2-3; D possibly uses TRBD1 or TRBD2 (7 bases each). In nucleotides, the CDR3 is TGTGCCAGCAGCCCCAGGGGGGGGTCTAGCACAGATACGCAGTATTTT. This encodes CASSPRGGSSTDTQYF. Variable domain in full (rest from reference TRBV5-6 and TRBJ2-3): DAGVTQSPTHLIKTRGQQVTLRCSPKSGHDTVSWYQQALGQGPQFIFQYYEEEERQRGNFPDRFSGHQFPNYSSELNVNALLLGDSALYLCASSPRGGSSTDTQYFGPGTRLTVL.